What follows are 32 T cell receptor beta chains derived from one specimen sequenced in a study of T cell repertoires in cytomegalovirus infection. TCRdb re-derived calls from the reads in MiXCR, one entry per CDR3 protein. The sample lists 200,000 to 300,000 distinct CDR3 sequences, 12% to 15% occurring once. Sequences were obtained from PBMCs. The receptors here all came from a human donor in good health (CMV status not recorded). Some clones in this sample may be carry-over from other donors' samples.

This chain's CDR3 is CSARMNTEAFF. The CDR3 nucleotides are TGCAGTGCTAGGATGAACACTGAAGCTTTCTTT. The J gene is TRBJ1-1, the V gene TRBV20-1; D ambiguous. This CDR3 is built from 11 residues. Trimming cost V 3 bases and J 0 bases, with 2 bases left between them. The germline V gene encodes CDR1 DFQATT and CDR2 SNEGSKA (reference sequence).

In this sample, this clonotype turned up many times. The CDR3 protein is CASSAGGGETQYF. CDR3 coding DNA: TGCGCCAGCAGCGCAGGGGGCGGAGAGACCCAGTACTTC. The chain combines TRBV4-1 with TRBJ2-5, with 8 bases identical to TRBD1. The CDR3 runs to 13 residues. V shed 5 bases, J shed 4 bases, and the junction held 3 bases outside the gene matches. From germline, CDR1 is MGHRA and CDR2 YSYEKL.

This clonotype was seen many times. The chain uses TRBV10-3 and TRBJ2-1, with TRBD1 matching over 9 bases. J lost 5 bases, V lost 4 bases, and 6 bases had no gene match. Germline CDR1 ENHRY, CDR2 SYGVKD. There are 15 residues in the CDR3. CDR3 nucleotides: TGTGCCATCAGTGGCCCGGACAGGGGAAACAATGAGCAGTTCTTC. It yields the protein CAISGPDRGNNEQFF.

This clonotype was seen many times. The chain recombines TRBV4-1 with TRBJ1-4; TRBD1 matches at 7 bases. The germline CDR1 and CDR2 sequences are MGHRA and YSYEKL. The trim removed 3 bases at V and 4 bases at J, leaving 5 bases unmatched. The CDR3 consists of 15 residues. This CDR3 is CASSHPGTVNEKLFF. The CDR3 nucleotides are TGCGCCAGCAGCCACCCCGGGACAGTTAATGAAAAACTGTTTTTT.

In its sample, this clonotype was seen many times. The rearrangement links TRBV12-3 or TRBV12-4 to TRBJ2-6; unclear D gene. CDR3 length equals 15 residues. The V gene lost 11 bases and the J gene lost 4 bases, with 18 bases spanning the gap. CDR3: CAAKVMGSGANVLTF. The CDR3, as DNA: TGTGCCGCCAAGGTGATGGGGTCCGGGGCCAACGTCCTGACTTTC.

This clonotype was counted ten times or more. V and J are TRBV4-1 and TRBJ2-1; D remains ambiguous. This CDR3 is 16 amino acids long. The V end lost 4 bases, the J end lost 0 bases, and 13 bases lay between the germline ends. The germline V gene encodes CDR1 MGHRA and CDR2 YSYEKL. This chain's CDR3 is CASSPDPASSYNEQFF. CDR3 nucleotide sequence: TGCGCCAGCAGCCCGGACCCCGCGAGCTCCTACAATGAGCAGTTCTTC.

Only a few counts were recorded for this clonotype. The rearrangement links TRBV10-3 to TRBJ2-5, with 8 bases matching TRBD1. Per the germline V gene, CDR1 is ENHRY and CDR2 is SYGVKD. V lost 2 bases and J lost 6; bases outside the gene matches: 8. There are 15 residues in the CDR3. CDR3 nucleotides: TGTGCCATCAGTGAGGGCGGGACAGGCGGACAGACCCAGTACTTC. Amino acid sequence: CAISEGGTGGQTQYF.

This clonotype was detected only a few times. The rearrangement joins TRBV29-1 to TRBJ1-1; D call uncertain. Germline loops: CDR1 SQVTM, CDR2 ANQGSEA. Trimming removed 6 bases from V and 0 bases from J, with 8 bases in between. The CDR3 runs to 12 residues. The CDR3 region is CSVTKMNTEAFF. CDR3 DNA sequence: TGCAGCGTGACAAAGATGAACACTGAAGCTTTCTTT.

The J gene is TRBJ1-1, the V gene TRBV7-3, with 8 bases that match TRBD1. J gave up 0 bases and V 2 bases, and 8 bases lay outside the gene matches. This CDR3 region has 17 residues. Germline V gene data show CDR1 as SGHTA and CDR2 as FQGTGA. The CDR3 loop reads CASSLRKLTGVNTEAFF. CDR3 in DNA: TGTGCCAGCAGCTTACGGAAACTGACAGGGGTGAACACTGAAGCTTTCTTT.

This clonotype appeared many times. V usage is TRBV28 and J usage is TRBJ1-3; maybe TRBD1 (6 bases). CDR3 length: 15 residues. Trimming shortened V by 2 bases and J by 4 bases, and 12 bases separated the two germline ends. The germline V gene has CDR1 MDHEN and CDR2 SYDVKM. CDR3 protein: CASSLGGQGGNTIYF. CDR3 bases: TGTGCCAGCAGTTTAGGGGGGCAAGGGGGAAACACCATATATTTT.

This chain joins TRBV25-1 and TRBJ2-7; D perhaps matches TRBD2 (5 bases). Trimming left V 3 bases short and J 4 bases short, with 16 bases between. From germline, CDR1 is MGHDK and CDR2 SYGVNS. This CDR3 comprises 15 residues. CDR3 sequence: CASSDALRTVYEQYF. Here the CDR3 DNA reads TGTGCCAGCAGTGACGCACTAAGGACTGTTTACGAGCAGTACTTC.

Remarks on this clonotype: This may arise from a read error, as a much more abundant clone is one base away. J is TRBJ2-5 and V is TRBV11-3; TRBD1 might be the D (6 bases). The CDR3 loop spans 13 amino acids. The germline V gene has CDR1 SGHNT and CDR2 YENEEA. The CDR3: CDSSSRDTETQYF. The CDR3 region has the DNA TGTGACAGCAGCTCCCGGGACACGGAGACCCAGTACTTC. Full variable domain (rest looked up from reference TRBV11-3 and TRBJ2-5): EAGVVQSPRYKIIEKKQPVAFWCNPISGHNTLYWYLQNLGQGPELLIRYENEEAVDDSQLPKDRFSAERLKGVDSTLKIQPAELGDSAVYLCDSSSRDTETQYFGPGTRLLVL.

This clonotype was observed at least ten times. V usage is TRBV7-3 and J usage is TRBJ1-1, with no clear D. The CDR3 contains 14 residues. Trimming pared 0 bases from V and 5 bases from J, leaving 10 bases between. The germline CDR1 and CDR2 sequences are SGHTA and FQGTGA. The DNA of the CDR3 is TGTGCCAGCAGCTTAACCCCAGAGGAGACTGAAGCTTTCTTT. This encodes CASSLTPEETEAFF.

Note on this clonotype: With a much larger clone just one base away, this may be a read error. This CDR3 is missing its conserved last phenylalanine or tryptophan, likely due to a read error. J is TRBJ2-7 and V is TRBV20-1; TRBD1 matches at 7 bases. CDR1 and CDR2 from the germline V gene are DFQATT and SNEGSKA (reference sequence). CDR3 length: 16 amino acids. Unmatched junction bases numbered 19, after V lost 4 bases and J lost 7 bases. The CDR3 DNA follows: TGCAGTGCTACCGATTATACAGGGGCCTCGCCGTGGGAGCAGTACCTC. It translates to CSATDYTGASPWEQYL.

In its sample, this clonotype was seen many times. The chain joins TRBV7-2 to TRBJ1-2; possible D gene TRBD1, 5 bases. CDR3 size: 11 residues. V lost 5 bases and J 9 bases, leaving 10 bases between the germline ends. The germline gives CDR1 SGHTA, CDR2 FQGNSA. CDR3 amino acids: CASSGGTRYTF. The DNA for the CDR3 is TGTGCCAGCAGCGGAGGGACCCGCTACACCTTC.

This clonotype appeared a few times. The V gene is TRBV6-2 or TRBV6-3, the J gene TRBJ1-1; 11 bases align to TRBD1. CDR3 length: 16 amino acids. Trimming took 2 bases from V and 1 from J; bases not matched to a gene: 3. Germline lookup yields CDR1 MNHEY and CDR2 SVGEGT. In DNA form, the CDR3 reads TGTGCCAGCAGTTACAGGACAGGGGGCACGAACACTGAAGCTTTCTTT. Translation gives CASSYRTGGTNTEAFF.

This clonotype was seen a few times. The DNA for the CDR3 is TGTGCCAGCAGATACACCCGCACGGACAGTATCAATGAGCAGTTCTTC. As protein: CASRYTRTDSINEQFF. The gene calls are TRBV6-2 or TRBV6-3 and TRBJ2-1, with D tentatively TRBD1 (6 bases). V lost 6 bases and J lost 6, with 21 bases in between. Germline CDR1 reads MNHEY; CDR2 reads SVGEGT. This CDR3 has 16 amino acids.

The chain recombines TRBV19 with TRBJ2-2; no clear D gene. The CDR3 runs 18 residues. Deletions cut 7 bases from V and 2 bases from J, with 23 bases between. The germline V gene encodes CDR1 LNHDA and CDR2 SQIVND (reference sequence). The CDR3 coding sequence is TGTGCCAGTACCAAAGGAGAGGTCTGGAGCTTTAACACCGGGGAGCTGTTTTTT. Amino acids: CASTKGEVWSFNTGELFF.

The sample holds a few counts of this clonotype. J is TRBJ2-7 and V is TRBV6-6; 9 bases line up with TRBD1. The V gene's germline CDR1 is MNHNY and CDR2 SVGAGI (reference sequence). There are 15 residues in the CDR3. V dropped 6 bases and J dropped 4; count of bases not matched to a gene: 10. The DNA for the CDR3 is TGTGCCAGCAGGGTAAAGGTAGGGACAGGGTACGAGCAGTACTTC. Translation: CASRVKVGTGYEQYF.

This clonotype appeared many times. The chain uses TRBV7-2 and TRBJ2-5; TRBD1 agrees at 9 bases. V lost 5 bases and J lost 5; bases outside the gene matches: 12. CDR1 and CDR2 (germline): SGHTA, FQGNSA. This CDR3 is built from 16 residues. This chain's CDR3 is CASSKFGQGYGETQYF. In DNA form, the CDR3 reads TGTGCCAGCAGCAAATTCGGACAGGGGTACGGGGAGACCCAGTACTTC. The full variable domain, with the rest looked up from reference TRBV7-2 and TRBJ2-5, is GAGVSQSPSNKVTEKGKDVELRCDPISGHTALYWYRQSLGQGLEFLIYFQGNSAPDKSGLPSDRFSAERTGGSVSTLTIQRTQQEDSAVYLCASSKFGQGYGETQYFGPGTRLLVL.

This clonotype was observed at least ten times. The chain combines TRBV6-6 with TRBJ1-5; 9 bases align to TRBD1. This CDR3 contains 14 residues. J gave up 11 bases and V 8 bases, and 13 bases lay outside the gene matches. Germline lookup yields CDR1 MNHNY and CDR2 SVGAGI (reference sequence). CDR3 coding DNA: TGTGCCAGCGTGCCGGGACAGGGTGTGTGGGCCCAGCATTTT. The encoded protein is CASVPGQGVWAQHF.

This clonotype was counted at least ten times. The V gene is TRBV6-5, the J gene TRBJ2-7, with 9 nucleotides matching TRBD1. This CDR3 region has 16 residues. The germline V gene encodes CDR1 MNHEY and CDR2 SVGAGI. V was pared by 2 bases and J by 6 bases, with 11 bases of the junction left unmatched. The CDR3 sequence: CASSYIPGQGRGEQYF. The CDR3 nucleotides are TGTGCCAGCAGTTACATCCCCGGACAGGGGCGCGGCGAGCAGTACTTC.

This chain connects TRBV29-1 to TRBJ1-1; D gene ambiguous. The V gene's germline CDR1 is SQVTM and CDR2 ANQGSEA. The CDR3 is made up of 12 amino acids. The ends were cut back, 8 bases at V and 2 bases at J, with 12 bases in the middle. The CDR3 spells CSSGRTNTEAFF. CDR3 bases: TGCAGCTCGGGCCGAACCAACACTGAAGCTTTCTTT. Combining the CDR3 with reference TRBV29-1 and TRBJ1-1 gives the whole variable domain SAVISQKPSRDICQRGTSLTIQCQVDSQVTMMFWYRQQPGQSLTLIATANQGSEATYESGFVIDKFPISRPNLTFSTLTVSNMSPEDSSIYLCSSGRTNTEAFFGQGTRLTVV.

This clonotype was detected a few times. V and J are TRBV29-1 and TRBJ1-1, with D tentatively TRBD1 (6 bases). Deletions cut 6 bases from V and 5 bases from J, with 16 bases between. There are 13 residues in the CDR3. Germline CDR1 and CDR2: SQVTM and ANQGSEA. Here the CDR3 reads CSVGAAGRTEAFF. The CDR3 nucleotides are TGCAGCGTGGGGGCCGCCGGGCGGACTGAAGCTTTCTTT.

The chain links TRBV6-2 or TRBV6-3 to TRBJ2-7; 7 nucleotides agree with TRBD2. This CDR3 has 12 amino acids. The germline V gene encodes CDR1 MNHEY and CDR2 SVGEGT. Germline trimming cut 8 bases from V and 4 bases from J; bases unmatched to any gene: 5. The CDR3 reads CASASGYYEQYF. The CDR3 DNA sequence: TGTGCCAGCGCTAGCGGTTATTACGAGCAGTACTTC.

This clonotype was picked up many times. The CDR3 DNA reads TGTGCCAGCAGCCGAGTCTCGACTAACAATGAGCAGTTCTTC. It yields the protein CASSRVSTNNEQFF. V usage is TRBV7-2 and J usage is TRBJ2-1; maybe TRBD2 (5 bases). The V and J ends lost 5 bases and 5 bases respectively, with 13 bases between them. Germline CDR1 and CDR2: SGHTA and FQGNSA. This CDR3 is built from 14 residues.

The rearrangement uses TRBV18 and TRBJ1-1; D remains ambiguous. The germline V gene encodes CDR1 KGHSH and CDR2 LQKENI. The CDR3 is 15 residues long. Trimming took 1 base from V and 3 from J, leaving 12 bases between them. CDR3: CASSPLHGRDTEAFF. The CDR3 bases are TGTGCCAGCTCACCACTTCACGGACGGGACACTGAAGCTTTCTTT. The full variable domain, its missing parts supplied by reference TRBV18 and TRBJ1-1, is NAGVMQNPRHLVRRRGQEARLRCSPMKGHSHVYWYRQLPEEGLKFMVYLQKENIIDESGMPKERFSAEFPKEGPSILRIQQVVRGDSAAYFCASSPLHGRDTEAFFGQGTRLTVV.

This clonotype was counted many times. CDR3 in amino acids: CASSVPGQVRLASRGEQFF. The CDR3 DNA is TGTGCCAGCAGTGTCCCGGGACAGGTCCGGCTAGCGAGCCGAGGGGAGCAGTTCTTC. The rearrangement joins TRBV6-2 or TRBV6-3 to TRBJ2-1; 8 bases are a match to TRBD1. With V trimmed by 5 bases and J by 10 bases, 25 bases remained unmatched. This CDR3 region has 19 residues. Germline CDR1 and CDR2: MNHEY and SVGEGT.

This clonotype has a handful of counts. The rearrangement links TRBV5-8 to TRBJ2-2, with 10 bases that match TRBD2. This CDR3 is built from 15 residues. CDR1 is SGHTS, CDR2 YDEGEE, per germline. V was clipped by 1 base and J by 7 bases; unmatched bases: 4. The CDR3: CASSLILAGVGELFF. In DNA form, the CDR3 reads TGTGCCAGCAGCTTGATTCTAGCGGGAGTCGGGGAGCTGTTTTTT.

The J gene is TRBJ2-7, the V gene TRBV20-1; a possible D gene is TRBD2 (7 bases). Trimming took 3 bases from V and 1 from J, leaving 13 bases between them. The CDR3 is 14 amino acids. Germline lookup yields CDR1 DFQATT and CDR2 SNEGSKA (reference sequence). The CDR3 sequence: CSARDSGISYEQYF. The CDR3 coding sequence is TGCAGTGCTAGGGACAGCGGGATATCCTACGAGCAGTACTTC.

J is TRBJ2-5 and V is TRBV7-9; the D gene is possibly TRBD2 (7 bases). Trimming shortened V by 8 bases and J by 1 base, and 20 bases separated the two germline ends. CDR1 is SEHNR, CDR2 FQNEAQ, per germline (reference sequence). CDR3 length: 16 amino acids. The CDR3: CASLSRGGGFQETQYF. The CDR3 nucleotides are TGTGCCAGCCTCTCCCGGGGCGGGGGCTTCCAAGAGACCCAGTACTTC.

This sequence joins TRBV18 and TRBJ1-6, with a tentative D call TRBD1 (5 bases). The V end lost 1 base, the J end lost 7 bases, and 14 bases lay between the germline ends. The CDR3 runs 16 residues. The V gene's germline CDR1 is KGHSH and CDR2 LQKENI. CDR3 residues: CASSPLPGAGNSPLHF. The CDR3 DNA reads TGTGCCAGCTCACCACTCCCCGGGGCTGGGAATTCACCCCTCCACTTT.